Listed here is a single T cell receptor beta chain. No antigen is known for it. It was with 60 Vbeta and 13 Jbeta primers that the PCR ran. The protocol was immunoSEQ multiplex PCR, while the TCRdb copy is restricted to in-frame clones and leaves out a portion. The data show 93,000 or so clones, more than 75% seen once. The CDR3 has 15 residues. The V and J ends lost 5 bases and 0 bases respectively, with 13 bases between them. CDR1 and CDR2 from the germline V gene are MNHEY and SVGAGI. This entry is derived from a study of cytomegalovirus exposure and HLA in healthy donors. Overall study: Within the Caucasian-associated ancestry cluster were 65% to 85% of the approximately 390 genotyped donors.

General observations from the study: The authors later found most CMV-associated TCR beta chains appeared HLA-restricted.

Material for sequencing was PBMCs. The sequence came from a woman aged 18-30 years in good health and CMV-seropositive. V gene TRBV6-5 combines with J gene TRBJ1-1, with D possibly TRBD1 on 6 matching bases. CDR3 loop: CASSGNRVLNTEAFF. The DNA for the CDR3 is TGTGCCAGCAGTGGCAACAGGGTTTTGAACACTGAAGCTTTCTTT.